The rows below give T cell receptor beta chains drawn from one sample of a study of control samples from healthy donors and cancer patients. TCRdb's table, derived via immunoSEQ multiplex PCR, lists solely in-frame clones and lacks some. The sample comprises around 110,000 clones, approximately 93% of which are singletons, and 2% to 3% rests with the top ten. The source material was blood. Receptor source: a young man in good health. Each CDR3 is given with its conserved first and last residue. The D gene is left open where the match is weak. Only some rows state a clone size, as once, few, many or a class for expanded clones.

j_call,d_call,clone_size,v_call,cdr3_aa,cdr3_nt
TRBJ1-6,.,.,TRBV18,CASSGRPGSYNSPLHF,TGTGCCAGCTCGGGACGACCGGGGTCCTATAATTCACCCCTCCACTTT
TRBJ1-5,.,.,TRBV19,CASSIRHMTPPQHF,TGTGCCAGTAGTATACGACATATGACGCCGCCCCAGCATTTT
TRBJ1-4,.,.,TRBV5-5,CASRSRDGRGEKLFF,TGTGCCAGCAGAAGCCGGGACGGCCGCGGTGAAAAACTGTTTTTT
TRBJ1-3,.,once,TRBV30,CAWGGGSGSGNTIYF,TGTGCCTGGGGCGGGGGATCAGGGTCTGGAAACACCATATATTTT
TRBJ2-1,TRBD1,.,TRBV5-1,CASSSRTGWNEQFF,TGCGCCAGCAGCTCTCGGACAGGGTGGAATGAGCAGTTCTTC
TRBJ2-2,TRBD2,once,TRBV2,CASRNRGSGGLGELFF,TGTGCCAGCAGGAACCGGGGTAGCGGGGGCCTCGGGGAGCTGTTTTTT
TRBJ2-5,TRBD1,.,TRBV25-1,CASSVGTAETQYF,TGTGCCAGCAGTGTGGGGACAGCAGAGACCCAGTACTTC
TRBJ1-1,.,.,TRBV27,CASSSSTLEAFF,TGTGCCAGCAGTTCCTCCACACTGGAAGCTTTCTTT
TRBJ2-5,TRBD2,.,TRBV6-6,CASSYPSGGASATQYF,TGTGCCAGCAGTTACCCTAGCGGGGGGGCCTCGGCGACCCAGTACTTC
TRBJ2-3,.,.,TRBV5-1,CASSFPTDTQYF,TGCGCCAGCAGCTTTCCCACAGATACGCAGTATTTT
TRBJ2-5,.,.,TRBV11-2,CASSRGHRETQYF,TGTGCCAGCAGCCGCGGCCATCGGGAGACCCAGTACTTC
TRBJ2-7,.,once,TRBV19,CASSITGEGYEQYF,TGTGCCAGTAGTATAACAGGTGAAGGCTACGAGCAGTACTTC
TRBJ2-1,.,.,TRBV10-2,CASSVSGNRYNEQFF,TGCGCCAGCAGTGTTAGCGGAAACAGGTACAATGAGCAGTTCTTC
TRBJ1-1,.,once,TRBV27,CASSLFRTENTEAFF,TGTGCCAGCAGTTTATTTCGGACGGAGAACACTGAAGCTTTCTTT
TRBJ2-5,.,.,TRBV10-1,CASSDRTQETQYF,TGCGCCAGCAGTGACAGGACCCAAGAGACCCAGTACTTC
TRBJ2-2,.,.,TRBV28,CASSPTGMNTGELFF,TGTGCCAGCAGTCCGACAGGAATGAACACCGGGGAGCTGTTTTTT
TRBJ2-5,.,.,TRBV9,CASSVGETTSEGETQYF,TGTGCCAGCAGCGTAGGGGAGACAACCTCTGAGGGGGAGACCCAGTACTTC
TRBJ1-6,.,.,TRBV3-1/TRBV3-2,CASSQTTWGGPNSPLHF,TGTGCCAGCAGCCAAACTACATGGGGGGGTCCCAATTCACCCCTCCACTTT
TRBJ1-6,TRBD1,.,TRBV28,CASSLTGRFVNSPLHF,TGTGCCAGCAGCCTGACAGGGAGATTTGTTAATTCACCCCTCCACTTT
TRBJ1-4,.,.,TRBV29-1,CSVGTLGEKLFF,TGCAGCGTTGGGACCTTAGGGGAAAAACTGTTTTTT
TRBJ1-4,.,.,TRBV5-1,CASRMRSNEKLFF,TGCGCCAGTAGGATGCGATCTAATGAAAAACTGTTTTTT
TRBJ2-5,.,.,TRBV2,CASNDFGEHQYF,TGTGCCAGCAATGACTTTGGGGAACACCAGTACTTC